This T cell receptor (beta chain) was captured in a study of blood T cell repertoires in COVID-19. Trimming at V came to 0 bases and at J to 1 base, leaving 3 bases not matched to a gene. The germline gives CDR1 MNHEY, CDR2 SVGAGI. The CDR3 is 16 amino acids. The protocol was immunoSEQ multiplex PCR, while the TCRdb copy is restricted to in-frame clones and leaves out a portion. The sample includes roughly 120,000 clones, about three quarters of them seen just once. Material: peripheral blood. This chain uses TRBV6-5 with TRBJ1-3; 7 bases agree with TRBD1. The receptor comes from a human donor in a cohort sampled during active or convalescent COVID-19. CDR3 sequence: CASSYSDRRSGNTIYF. For the CDR3, the DNA is TGTGCCAGCAGTTACTCGGACAGGAGGTCTGGAAACACCATATATTTT.